This TCR beta chain was recorded in a study of blood T cell repertoires in COVID-19. About the study: The United States, Italy and Spain provided the acute and convalescent COVID-19 samples.

This clone was detected once. Source study methods: Reference gene primers were amplified, and this amplification served to estimate nucleated cell counts. Libraries were prepared by immunoSEQ multiplex PCR; TCRdb keeps only in-frame clonotypes and omits some of them. V, J and clone size were drawn from that table, and D and trimming were deduced from the DNA. Of hundreds of thousands of clones in the sample, 86% were seen once. Seattle participants joined during active infection and were tracked over time. V lost 1 base, J lost 6 bases, and 11 bases lay in between. Per the germline V gene, CDR1 is MNHEY and CDR2 is SMNVEV (reference sequence). The CDR3 contains 14 residues.

The material sequenced was peripheral blood. The V call is TRBV27, the J call TRBJ2-3; D ambiguous. The source is an older woman with COVID-19, enrolled during active disease. The CDR3 loop is CASSLLERSDTQYF. Written as DNA, the CDR3 is TGTGCCAGCAGTTTATTGGAGAGGTCGGATACGCAGTATTTT.